These 23 T cell receptor beta chains share one sample of origin, sequenced in a study of blood T cell repertoires in COVID-19. Clones were read by immunoSEQ multiplex PCR, and TCRdb kept only the in-frame ones, dropping some. The sample yields some 700,000 clones, about nine tenths seen once. What was sequenced was peripheral blood. The source is a woman under 30 with acute or convalescent COVID-19.

The J gene is TRBJ1-1, the V gene TRBV9; D remains ambiguous. The CDR3 loop spans 14 amino acids. Germline V gene data show CDR1 as SGDLS and CDR2 as YYNGEE. V dropped 0 bases and J dropped 9 bases, with 15 bases sitting between them. CDR3 sequence reads: CASSVVADSPQAFF. In DNA, the CDR3 is TGTGCCAGCAGCGTAGTTGCGGACTCGCCCCAAGCTTTCTTT.

The chain links TRBV6-5 to TRBJ1-2; 9 nucleotides align to TRBD1. Germline V gives CDR1 MNHEY, CDR2 SVGAGI. The J segment lost 5 bases and the V segment lost 7 bases, leaving 8 bases of the junction unmatched. The CDR3 has 14 residues. CDR3 in DNA: TGTGCCAGCAATGGACAGGGGTCGGGATATGGCTACACCTTC. Translated, it gives CASNGQGSGYGYTF.

The CDR3 nucleotides are TGTGCCAGCAAACAGGGGGGAAACACCATATATTTT. Translated: CASKQGGNTIYF. The rearrangement joins TRBV7-2 to TRBJ1-3; 7 nucleotides match TRBD1. This CDR3 is built from 12 residues. After removal of 7 bases from V and 4 bases from J, the junction contained 1 base not matched to a gene. CDR1 is SGHTA and CDR2 is FQGNSA in the germline V gene.

This chain connects TRBV30 to TRBJ1-3; D call uncertain. Germline CDR1 GTSNPN, CDR2 SVGIG (reference sequence). Trimming removed 8 bases at V and 0 bases at J, with 26 bases between. The CDR3 consists of 18 residues. CDR3 coding DNA: TGTGCCACAATTGGGCACCAACCGATATTGAGCTCTGGAAACACCATATATTTT. Translation gives CATIGHQPILSSGNTIYF. Supplemented by reference TRBV30 and TRBJ1-3, the full variable domain reads SQTIHQWPATLVQPVGSPLSLECTVEGTSNPNLYWYRQAAGRGLQLLFYSVGIGQISSEVPQNLSASRPQDRQFILSSKKLLLSDSGFYLCATIGHQPILSSGNTIYFGEGSWLTVV.

The chain uses TRBV30 and TRBJ1-2; 9 nucleotides align to TRBD1. CDR1 and CDR2 from the germline V gene are GTSNPN and SVGIG (reference sequence). The CDR3 runs to 14 residues. V shed 3 bases, J shed 5 bases, and the junction held 7 bases outside the gene matches. The DNA of the CDR3 is TGTGCCTGGAGCTTTCCGGGACAGGGTTATGGCTACACCTTC. Its protein is CAWSFPGQGYGYTF.

The chain couples TRBV6-6 to TRBJ1-5; 8 positions agree with TRBD1. V was clipped by 6 bases and J by 6 bases; unmatched bases: 10. The CDR3 sequence is 15 residues long. Germline-derived CDR1 and CDR2 are MNHNY and SVGAGI (reference sequence). This CDR3 is CASSLDRGGGQPQHF. CDR3 in DNA: TGTGCCAGCAGCCTCGACAGGGGCGGTGGTCAGCCCCAGCATTTT.

The CDR3 region is CASSRQGNGQPQHF. CDR3 in DNA: TGTGCCAGCAGTCGACAGGGGAACGGACAGCCCCAGCATTTT. V is TRBV2 and J is TRBJ1-5, with 8 bases lining up with TRBD1. CDR3 length: 14 amino acids. Germline V lookup: CDR1 SNHLY, CDR2 FYNNEI. V shed 5 bases, J shed 7 bases, and the junction held 7 bases outside the gene matches. The whole variable domain, filled in from reference TRBV2 and TRBJ1-5, reads EPEVTQTPSHQVTQMGQEVILRCVPISNHLYFYWYRQILGQKVEFLVSFYNNEISEKSEIFDDQFSVERPDGSNFTLKIRSTKLEDSAMYFCASSRQGNGQPQHFGDGTRLSIL.

The chain has TRBV25-1 and TRBJ2-1; D might be TRBD1 (6 bases). The CDR3 covers 17 residues. Germline CDR1 reads MGHDK; CDR2 reads SYGVNS. The V end lost 1 base, the J end lost 3 bases, and 16 bases lay between the germline ends. Here the CDR3 reads CASSEFVGGNIYNEQFF. The DNA for the CDR3 is TGTGCCAGCAGTGAATTCGTTGGGGGCAACATCTACAATGAGCAGTTCTTC.

The V and J genes are TRBV11-2 and TRBJ1-4; the match to TRBD1 covers 9 bases. After removal of 10 bases from V and 8 bases from J, the junction contained 11 bases not matched to a gene. CDR1 and CDR2 (germline): SGHAT, FQNNGV. This CDR3 has 14 amino acids. The CDR3 nucleotides are TGTGCCACCGAGGAGGGACAGGGAAGAGAAAAACTGTTTTTT. This encodes CATEEGQGREKLFF. The variable domain in full, with the rest retrieved from reference TRBV11-2 and TRBJ1-4, is EAGVAQSPRYKIIEKRQSVAFWCNPISGHATLYWYQQILGQGPKLLIQFQNNGVVDDSQLPKDRFSAERLKGVDSTLKIQPAKLEDSAVYLCATEEGQGREKLFFGSGTQLSVL.

This sequence joins TRBV12-3 or TRBV12-4 and TRBJ1-1; TRBD1 agrees at 7 bases. The CDR3 sequence is 13 residues long. Trimming took 3 bases from V and 5 from J; bases not matched to a gene: 3. The CDR3 bases are TGTGCCAGCAGTTTCGGCAGGGGGACTGAAGCTTTCTTT. This codes for CASSFGRGTEAFF.

The rearrangement joins TRBV5-1 to TRBJ2-7; 7 bases are a match to TRBD1. V was clipped by 0 bases and J by 5 bases; unmatched bases: 5. CDR3 length: 14 amino acids. CDR1 and CDR2 (germline): SGHRS, YFSETQ. CDR3 bases: TGCGCCAGCAGCTTGGGTAGGGGGCTCAACGAGCAGTACTTC. It yields the protein CASSLGRGLNEQYF.

This clone was seen repeatedly, ten times or more. Other DNA sequences from this sample encode an identical CDR3 as well. This sequence joins TRBV6-1 and TRBJ1-1; D is undetermined. V was pared by 3 bases and J by 2 bases, with 7 bases between. The CDR3 loop spans 13 amino acids. The germline V gene has CDR1 MNHNS and CDR2 SASEGT. Written as DNA, the CDR3 is TGTGCCAGCAGTGATTCAGAAAACACTGAAGCTTTCTTT. Translating it yields CASSDSENTEAFF.

V is TRBV6-2 or TRBV6-3 and J is TRBJ1-1; TRBD1 agrees at 8 bases. CDR1 MNHEY and CDR2 SVGEGT come from the germline V gene. The CDR3 is 15 amino acids. V was clipped by 6 bases and J by 1 base; unmatched bases: 7. CDR3 loop: CASSLADRGNTEAFF. CDR3 sequence (DNA): TGTGCCAGCAGCCTCGCAGACAGGGGGAACACTGAAGCTTTCTTT.

The V call is TRBV27, the J call TRBJ2-7; 10 nucleotides match TRBD2. Trimming at V came to 2 bases and at J to 4 bases, leaving 5 bases not matched to a gene. The germline V gene encodes CDR1 MNHEY and CDR2 SMNVEV (reference sequence). The CDR3 is 15 amino acids. The CDR3 spells CASSLLASGGYEQYF. Here the CDR3 DNA reads TGTGCCAGCAGTTTACTGGCTAGCGGGGGATACGAGCAGTACTTC.

The chain couples TRBV19 to TRBJ1-1, with D uncertain. CDR1 LNHDA and CDR2 SQIVND come from the germline V gene (reference sequence). CDR3 length: 14 amino acids. V lost 5 bases and J 1 base, leaving 11 bases between the germline ends. In nucleotides, the CDR3 is TGTGCCAGTAGTCCTGAGCCCACGAACACTGAAGCTTTCTTT. The encoded protein is CASSPEPTNTEAFF.

V is TRBV25-1 and J is TRBJ1-3, with D unclear. The CDR3 is 16 residues long. Germline assignment: CDR1 MGHDK and CDR2 SYGVNS. Trimming pared 3 bases from V and 3 bases from J, leaving 15 bases between. CDR3 nucleotide sequence: TGTGCCAGCAGTGATATGCTACCAGGTGGTGGAAACACCATATATTTT. Translation: CASSDMLPGGGNTIYF.

The chain uses TRBV7-2 and TRBJ2-3; TRBD1 matches 7 bases. CDR1 and CDR2 (germline): SGHTA, FQGNSA. Germline trimming cut 5 bases from V and 5 bases from J; bases unmatched to any gene: 7. This CDR3 contains 14 residues. CDR3 protein: CASSLGQLKDTQYF. The CDR3 DNA sequence: TGTGCCAGCAGCCTGGGACAGCTCAAAGATACGCAGTATTTT.

This chain connects TRBV25-1 to TRBJ1-2, with 8 bases that match TRBD1. V was clipped by 5 bases and J by 4 bases; unmatched bases: 9. CDR3 length: 15 residues. Germline lookup yields CDR1 MGHDK and CDR2 SYGVNS. The DNA for the CDR3 is TGTGCCAGCAGTCCCCTGGGACAGGCGAGCTATGGCTACACCTTC. Encoded protein: CASSPLGQASYGYTF.

This clone was recorded once. The gene calls are TRBV9 and TRBJ1-2; the D gene is possibly TRBD1 (6 bases). The V and J ends lost 3 bases and 7 bases respectively, with 22 bases between them. Germline values: CDR1 SGDLS, CDR2 YYNGEE. The CDR3 is 16 amino acids. CDR3 DNA sequence: TGTGCCAGCAGCGGCTGGGCGGGGGCGGAGGATCTTGGCTACACCTTC. Translating it yields CASSGWAGAEDLGYTF.

In its sample, this clone was seen once. The chain has TRBV10-3 and TRBJ1-2, with 10 positions matching TRBD1. The CDR3 is 14 residues long. The V segment lost 10 bases and the J segment 3 bases; nucleotides outside the gene matches: 8. CDR1 is ENHRY and CDR2 is SYGVKD in the germline V gene. The CDR3 nucleotides read TGTGCCACCGAACCGGGACAGGGGCACTATGGCTACACCTTC. Its protein is CATEPGQGHYGYTF.

The chain employs TRBV15 and TRBJ2-1; TRBD2 is a possible D gene (5 bases). CDR3 length: 16 amino acids. The V end was cut by 3 bases, the J end by 4 bases, with 16 bases between. The germline CDR1 and CDR2 sequences are LNHNV and YYDKDF (reference sequence). Here the CDR3 reads CATSSPGERRYNEQFF. The CDR3 nucleotides read TGTGCCACCAGCAGCCCCGGGGAGCGGAGATACAATGAGCAGTTCTTC. Supplemented by reference TRBV15 and TRBJ2-1, the full variable domain reads DAMVIQNPRYQVTQFGKPVTLSCSQTLNHNVMYWYQQKSSQAPKLLFHYYDKDFNNEADTPDNFQSRRPNTSFCFLDIRSPGLGDTAMYLCATSSPGERRYNEQFFGPGTRLTVL.

The chain uses TRBV12-3 or TRBV12-4 and TRBJ1-1; D is unresolved. V was shortened by 8 bases and J by 8 bases, with 15 bases between the two germline ends. The CDR3 length is 12 residues. The CDR3: CASAGPGKEAFF. The CDR3 bases are TGTGCCAGCGCCGGACCCGGGAAAGAAGCTTTCTTT.

Remarks on this clone: Its ends do not fully match the called genes, so a read error is possible. This chain joins TRBV3-1 (or the pseudogene TRBV3-2) and TRBJ1-5; TRBD1 aligns across 7 bases. CDR1 and CDR2 (germline): LGHDT, YNNKEL (reference sequence). The CDR3 contains 13 residues. The DNA of the CDR3 is TGTGCCAGCGGCCACAGGGGAGATCAGCCCCAGCATTTT. Residues: CASGHRGDQPQHF.